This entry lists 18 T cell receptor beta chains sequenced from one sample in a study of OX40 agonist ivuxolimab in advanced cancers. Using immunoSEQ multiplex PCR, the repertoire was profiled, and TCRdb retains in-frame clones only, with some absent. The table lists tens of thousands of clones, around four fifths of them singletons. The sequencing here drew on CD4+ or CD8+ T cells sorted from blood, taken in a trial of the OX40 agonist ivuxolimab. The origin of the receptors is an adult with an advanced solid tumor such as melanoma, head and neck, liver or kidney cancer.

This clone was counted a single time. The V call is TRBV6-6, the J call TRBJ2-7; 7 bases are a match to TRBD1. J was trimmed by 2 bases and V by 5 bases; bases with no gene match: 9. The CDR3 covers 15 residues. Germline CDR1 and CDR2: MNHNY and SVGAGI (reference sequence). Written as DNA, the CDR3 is TGTGCCAGCAGTCGATTGACAGGGTCCACCTACGAGCAGTACTTC. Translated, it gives CASSRLTGSTYEQYF.

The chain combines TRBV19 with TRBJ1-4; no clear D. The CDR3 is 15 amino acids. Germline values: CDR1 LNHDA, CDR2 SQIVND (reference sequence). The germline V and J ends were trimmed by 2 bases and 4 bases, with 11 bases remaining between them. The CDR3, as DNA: TGTGCCAGTAGTATAAAGAACCGTCGTAATGAAAAACTGTTTTTT. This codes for CASSIKNRRNEKLFF.

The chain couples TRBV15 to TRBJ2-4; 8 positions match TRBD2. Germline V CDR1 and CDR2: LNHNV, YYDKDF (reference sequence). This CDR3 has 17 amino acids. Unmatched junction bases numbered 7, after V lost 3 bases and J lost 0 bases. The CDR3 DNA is TGTGCCACCAGCAGGGGCCCAGCGGGAGCAGCCAAAAACATTCAGTACTTC. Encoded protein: CATSRGPAGAAKNIQYF.

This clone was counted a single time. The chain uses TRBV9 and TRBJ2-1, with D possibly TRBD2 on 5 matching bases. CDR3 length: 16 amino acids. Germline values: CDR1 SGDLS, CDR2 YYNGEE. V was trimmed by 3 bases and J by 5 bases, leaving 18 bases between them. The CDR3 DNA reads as TGTGCCAGCAGCGAGGGCGGGTTAACCCCAAACAATGAGCAGTTCTTC. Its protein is CASSEGGLTPNNEQFF.

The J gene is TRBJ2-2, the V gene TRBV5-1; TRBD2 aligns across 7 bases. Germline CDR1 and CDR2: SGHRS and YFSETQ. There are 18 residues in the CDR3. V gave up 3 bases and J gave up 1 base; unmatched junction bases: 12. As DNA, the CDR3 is TGCGCCAGCAGCTCCGGGGTGGCTAGCGGAGGGAACACCGGGGAGCTGTTTTTT. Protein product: CASSSGVASGGNTGELFF.

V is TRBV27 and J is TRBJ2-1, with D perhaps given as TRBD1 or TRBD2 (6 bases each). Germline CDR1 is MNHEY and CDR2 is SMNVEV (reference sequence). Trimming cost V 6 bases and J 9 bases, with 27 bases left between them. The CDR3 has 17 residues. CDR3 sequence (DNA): TGTGCCAGCAGAATGGAGAGAGGGGGGCAGGGGTCTCGTGAGCAGTTCTTC. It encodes CASRMERGGQGSREQFF.

CDR3 region: CASKGRGVSNEQFF. CDR3 nucleotides: TGTGCCAGCAAAGGGAGGGGCGTCTCCAATGAGCAGTTCTTC. The gene calls are TRBV2 and TRBJ2-1, with 7 bases lining up with TRBD2. CDR1 SNHLY and CDR2 FYNNEI come from the germline V gene. The junction had 9 bases not matched to a gene; V was cut back by 7 bases and J by 6 bases. The CDR3 loop spans 14 amino acids.

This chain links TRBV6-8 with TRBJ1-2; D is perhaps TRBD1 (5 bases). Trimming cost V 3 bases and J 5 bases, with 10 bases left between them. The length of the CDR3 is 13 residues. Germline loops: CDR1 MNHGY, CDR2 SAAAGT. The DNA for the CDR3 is TGTGCCAGCAGTTATTCTGGGGCTTATGGCTACACCTTC. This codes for CASSYSGAYGYTF.

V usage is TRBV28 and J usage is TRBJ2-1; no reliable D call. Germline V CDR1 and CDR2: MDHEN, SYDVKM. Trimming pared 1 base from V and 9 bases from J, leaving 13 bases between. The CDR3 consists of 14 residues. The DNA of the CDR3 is TGTGCCAGCAGTTTATCAGTGGGGAAGCGTGAGCAGTTCTTC. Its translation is CASSLSVGKREQFF. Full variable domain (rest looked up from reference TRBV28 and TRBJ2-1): DVKVTQSSRYLVKRTGEKVFLECVQDMDHENMFWYRQDPGLGLRLIYFSYDVKMKEKGDIPEGYSVSREKKERFSLILESASTNQTSMYLCASSLSVGKREQFFGPGTRLTVL.

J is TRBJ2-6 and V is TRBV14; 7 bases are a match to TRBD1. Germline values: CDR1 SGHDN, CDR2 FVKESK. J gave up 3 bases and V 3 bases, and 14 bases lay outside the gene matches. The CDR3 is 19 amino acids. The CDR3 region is CASSQIARGPSFGANVLTF. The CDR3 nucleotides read TGTGCCAGCAGCCAGATAGCTAGGGGGCCGTCTTTTGGGGCCAACGTCCTGACTTTC.

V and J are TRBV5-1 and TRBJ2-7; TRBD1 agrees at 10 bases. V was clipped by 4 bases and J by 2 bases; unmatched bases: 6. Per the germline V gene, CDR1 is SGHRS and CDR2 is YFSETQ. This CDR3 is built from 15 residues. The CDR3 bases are TGCGCCAGCAGCCCCCGACAGGGGGCCGCCTACGAGCAGTACTTC. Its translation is CASSPRQGAAYEQYF.

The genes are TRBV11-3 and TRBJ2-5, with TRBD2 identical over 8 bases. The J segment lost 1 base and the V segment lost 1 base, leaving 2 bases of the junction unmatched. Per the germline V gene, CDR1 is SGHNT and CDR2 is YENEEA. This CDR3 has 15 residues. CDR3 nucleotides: TGTGCCAGCAGCTTAGCCAGCGGGGGCCAAGAGACCCAGTACTTC. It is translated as CASSLASGGQETQYF.

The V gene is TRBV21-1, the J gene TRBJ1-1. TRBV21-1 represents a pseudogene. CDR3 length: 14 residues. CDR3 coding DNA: TGTGCCAGCAGCGAACGGAGGAGGGACACTGAAGCTTTCTTT. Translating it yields CASSERRRDTEAFF.

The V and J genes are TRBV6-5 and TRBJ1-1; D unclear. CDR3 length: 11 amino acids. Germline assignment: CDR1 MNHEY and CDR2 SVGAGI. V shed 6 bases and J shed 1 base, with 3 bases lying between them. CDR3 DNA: TGTGCCAGCAGGGGGAACACTGAAGCTTTCTTT. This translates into CASRGNTEAFF.

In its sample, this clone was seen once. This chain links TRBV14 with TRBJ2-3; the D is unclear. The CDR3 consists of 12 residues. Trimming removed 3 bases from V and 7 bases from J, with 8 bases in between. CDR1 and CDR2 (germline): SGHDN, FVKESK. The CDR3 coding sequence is TGTGCCAGCAGCCATCTCAAGCATACGCAGTATTTT. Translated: CASSHLKHTQYF.

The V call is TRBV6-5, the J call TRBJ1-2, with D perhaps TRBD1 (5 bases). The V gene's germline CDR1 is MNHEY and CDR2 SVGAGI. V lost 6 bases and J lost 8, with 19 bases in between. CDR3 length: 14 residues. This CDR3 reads CASRSTGTAKGYTF. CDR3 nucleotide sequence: TGTGCCAGCAGATCGACCGGGACGGCCAAGGGCTACACCTTC.

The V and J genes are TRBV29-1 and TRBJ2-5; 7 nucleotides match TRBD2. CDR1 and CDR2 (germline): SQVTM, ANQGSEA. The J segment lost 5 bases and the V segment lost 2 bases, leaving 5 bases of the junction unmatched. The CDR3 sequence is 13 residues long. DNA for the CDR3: TGCAGCGTTGAAACTAGCGCGAGGGAGACCCAGTACTTC. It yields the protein CSVETSARETQYF.

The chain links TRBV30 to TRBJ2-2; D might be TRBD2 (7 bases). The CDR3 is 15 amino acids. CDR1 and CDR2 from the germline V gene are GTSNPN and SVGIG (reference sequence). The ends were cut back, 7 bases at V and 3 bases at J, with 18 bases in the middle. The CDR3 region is CASRGGGRDTGELFF. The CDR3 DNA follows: TGTGCCTCACGGGGCGGGGGCAGGGACACCGGGGAGCTGTTTTTT.